This T cell receptor beta chain was recovered during a study of cytomegalovirus exposure and HLA in healthy donors. Study-wide results and limits: Specificity for CMV antigens was confirmed in vitro for a few of the CMV-associated chains.

Some clones are missing from TCRdb's copy, which holds only in-frame ones; the method was immunoSEQ multiplex PCR. The data hold approximately 300,000 clones, with around 86% observed a single time. The V gene end was trimmed by 5 bases and the J gene end by 2 bases; junction bases not matched to a gene: 9. The CDR3 length is 16 residues. The germline gives CDR1 LNHDA, CDR2 SQIVND (reference sequence). With respect to this clone: Its antigen is not known.

This TCR came from a woman under 30 in good health and CMV-seronegative. The source material was PBMCs. This chain connects TRBV19 to TRBJ2-1; 7 bases map to TRBD1. The CDR3 loop reads CASSSRPGQTYNEQFF. In DNA, the CDR3 is TGTGCCAGTAGTTCCAGACCGGGACAGACCTACAATGAGCAGTTCTTC.